The T cell receptor (beta chain) under discussion was sequenced for a study of shared clonotypes between healthy human individuals. Trimming took off 5 bases at V and 3 bases at J, with 14 bases between the two ends. This CDR3 spans 15 amino acids. Germline CDR1 reads SEHNR; CDR2 reads FQNEAQ (reference sequence). Division of CD4+ cells produced a CD45RA+ naive subset and a CD45RA-negative memory subset. Study-wide results and caveats: Sharing across four donors was highest in naive CD4 (approximately 5%) and lowest in memory CD8 (about 0.4%). Naive subsets generally exceeded memory subsets in estimated richness.

Comments on this clone: Its antigen is unknown.

In replicate PCRs of sorted subsets, 150 to 200 ng DNA, 29,000 or so T cell genomes, was used. Sequenced by immunoSEQ multiplex PCR; TCRdb stores in-frame clones only, minus some. Of 1,400,000 or so clones in the sample, 98% are singletons; the top ten hold about 0.35%. Sequenced material: naive CD4+ T cells sorted from blood. As for subset: CD45RA+ positively selected. The receptor's source is a man aged 25-45 years in good health. V is TRBV7-9 and J is TRBJ2-4, with D possibly called TRBD1 or TRBD2 (5 bases each). The CDR3 loop reads CASSPVRGVKNIQYF. The DNA of the CDR3 is TGTGCCAGCAGCCCAGTGAGGGGCGTCAAAAACATTCAGTACTTC.